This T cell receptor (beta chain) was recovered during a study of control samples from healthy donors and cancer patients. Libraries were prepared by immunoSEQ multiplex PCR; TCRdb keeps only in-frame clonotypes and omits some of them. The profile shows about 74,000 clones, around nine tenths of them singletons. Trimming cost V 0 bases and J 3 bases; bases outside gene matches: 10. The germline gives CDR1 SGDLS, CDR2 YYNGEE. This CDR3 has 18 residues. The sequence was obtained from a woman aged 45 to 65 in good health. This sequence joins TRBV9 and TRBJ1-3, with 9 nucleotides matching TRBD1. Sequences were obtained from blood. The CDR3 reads CASSVDWRGTGFGNTIYF. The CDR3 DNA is TGTGCCAGCAGCGTAGATTGGAGGGGGACAGGGTTTGGAAACACCATATATTTT.